This is a list of T cell receptor beta chains from one sample in a study of T cell changes during pregnancy in multiple sclerosis. Data came from immunoSEQ multiplex PCR; TCRdb stores just in-frame clones and leaves some out. The sample gives 50,000 or so clones, approximately 94% of which show up once; just under 0.6% is in the top ten. Sequenced here: CD4+ T cells from peripheral blood mononuclear cells, sampled in the second trimester of pregnancy. The receptor set was obtained from a female donor with multiple sclerosis, enrolled in a pregnancy study. The CDR3 runs from the conserved cysteine through the conserved F or W. A D gene is named only where the DNA matches it firmly. Size values are once, few and many counts, or a class for expanded clones, and some rows have none.

j_call: TRBJ2-1
v_call: TRBV6-5
d_call: NA
clone_size: NA
cdr3_aa: CASSPATGRNEQFF
cdr3_nt: TGTGCCAGCAGCCCAGCCACAGGGCGGAATGAGCAGTTCTTC

j_call: TRBJ2-3
v_call: TRBV4-1
d_call: TRBD1
clone_size: NA
cdr3_aa: CASSQETGGTDTQYF
cdr3_nt: TGCGCCAGCAGCCAAGAGACAGGGGGCACAGATACGCAGTATTTT

j_call: TRBJ2-5
v_call: TRBV5-6
d_call: TRBD2
clone_size: NA
cdr3_aa: CASSPGAGGLQETQYF
cdr3_nt: TGTGCCAGCAGCCCGGGGGCGGGGGGACTCCAAGAGACCCAGTACTTC

j_call: TRBJ2-1
v_call: TRBV27
d_call: TRBD2
clone_size: NA
cdr3_aa: CASSLGLAVLNEQFF
cdr3_nt: TGTGCCAGCAGTTTAGGACTAGCGGTCCTCAATGAGCAGTTCTTC

j_call: TRBJ1-5
v_call: TRBV18
d_call: TRBD1
clone_size: NA
cdr3_aa: CASSATGGAGNQPQHF
cdr3_nt: TGTGCCAGCTCAGCCACAGGGGGCGCGGGCAATCAGCCCCAGCATTTT

j_call: TRBJ2-3
v_call: TRBV9
d_call: NA
clone_size: NA
cdr3_aa: CASSVIGAGTDTQYF
cdr3_nt: TGTGCCAGCAGCGTAATAGGGGCCGGGACAGATACGCAGTATTTT

j_call: TRBJ2-5
v_call: TRBV7-2
d_call: TRBD2
clone_size: NA
cdr3_aa: CASSLIAGLAGGTQYF
cdr3_nt: TGTGCCAGCAGCTTAATAGCGGGACTAGCGGGGGGGACCCAGTACTTC

j_call: TRBJ1-1
v_call: TRBV19
d_call: NA
clone_size: NA
cdr3_aa: CASSIRGRGDTEAFF
cdr3_nt: TGTGCCAGTAGTATTAGAGGTAGGGGTGACACTGAAGCTTTCTTT

j_call: TRBJ2-3
v_call: TRBV9
d_call: NA
clone_size: NA
cdr3_aa: CASSAPFGRADTQYF
cdr3_nt: TGTGCCAGCAGCGCCCCTTTTGGGCGTGCAGATACGCAGTATTTT

j_call: TRBJ1-2
v_call: TRBV5-8
d_call: NA
clone_size: NA
cdr3_aa: CASSHYRGTWDYGYTF
cdr3_nt: TGTGCCAGCAGTCACTACCGGGGTACATGGGACTATGGCTACACCTTC

j_call: TRBJ2-1
v_call: TRBV11-2
d_call: NA
clone_size: NA
cdr3_aa: CASSEGRTKYNEQFF
cdr3_nt: TGTGCCAGCAGCGAAGGGAGGACAAAATACAATGAGCAGTTCTTC

j_call: TRBJ2-1
v_call: TRBV30
d_call: TRBD1
clone_size: NA
cdr3_aa: CAGGADRAIF
cdr3_nt: TGTGCCGGAGGAGCGGACAGGGCGATCTTC

j_call: TRBJ2-7
v_call: TRBV10-3
d_call: TRBD1
clone_size: NA
cdr3_aa: CAISDFRTGMSYEQYF
cdr3_nt: TGTGCCATCAGTGATTTTCGGACAGGGATGAGTTACGAGCAGTACTTC

j_call: TRBJ1-6
v_call: TRBV4-3
d_call: NA
clone_size: NA
cdr3_aa: CASSHEQGRDSPLHF
cdr3_nt: TGCGCCAGCAGCCATGAACAGGGACGGGATTCACCCCTCCACTTT

j_call: TRBJ1-2
v_call: TRBV4-3
d_call: NA
clone_size: NA
cdr3_aa: CASSQDRGYHGYTF
cdr3_nt: TGCGCCAGCAGCCAAGATCGGGGGTACCATGGCTACACCTTC

j_call: TRBJ1-1
v_call: TRBV18
d_call: TRBD1
clone_size: NA
cdr3_aa: CASSPQRQGATEAFF
cdr3_nt: TGTGCCAGCTCACCACAGCGTCAGGGGGCGACTGAAGCTTTCTTT

j_call: TRBJ2-5
v_call: TRBV7-7
d_call: TRBD1
clone_size: NA
cdr3_aa: CASSGGQGVVETQYF
cdr3_nt: TGTGCCAGCAGCGGGGGACAGGGGGTGGTCGAGACCCAGTACTTC

j_call: TRBJ1-3
v_call: TRBV4-3
d_call: TRBD1
clone_size: few
cdr3_aa: CASSQVGQGTGNTIYF
cdr3_nt: TGCGCCAGCAGCCAGGTCGGACAGGGGACTGGAAACACCATATATTTT

j_call: TRBJ1-5
v_call: TRBV27
d_call: NA
clone_size: NA
cdr3_aa: CASSPSPGGTLGPQHF
cdr3_nt: TGTGCCAGCAGCCCATCCCCTGGGGGGACTTTGGGGCCCCAGCATTTT

j_call: TRBJ2-1
v_call: TRBV5-4
d_call: TRBD2
clone_size: NA
cdr3_aa: CASSPGGGQGYNEQFF
cdr3_nt: TGTGCCAGCAGCCCCGGGGGGGGGCAGGGTTACAATGAGCAGTTCTTC

j_call: TRBJ2-2
v_call: TRBV7-2
d_call: TRBD2
clone_size: once
cdr3_aa: CASSLSKRGGDGELFF
cdr3_nt: TGTGCCAGCAGCTTATCTAAGCGGGGGGGCGACGGGGAGCTGTTTTTT

j_call: TRBJ1-2
v_call: TRBV9
d_call: NA
clone_size: once
cdr3_aa: CASSVGRSGYTF
cdr3_nt: TGTGCCAGCAGCGTAGGTCGTAGTGGCTACACCTTC

j_call: TRBJ1-5
v_call: TRBV14
d_call: TRBD1
clone_size: NA
cdr3_aa: CASSPGTGNQPQHF
cdr3_nt: TGTGCCAGCAGCCCGGGGACAGGGAATCAGCCCCAGCATTTT

j_call: TRBJ1-1
v_call: TRBV10-3
d_call: NA
clone_size: NA
cdr3_aa: CAISEFTLQDTEAFF
cdr3_nt: TGTGCCATCAGTGAGTTTACCCTCCAGGACACTGAAGCTTTCTTT

j_call: TRBJ2-3
v_call: TRBV6-1
d_call: NA
clone_size: NA
cdr3_aa: CASSEARLGGLDTQYF
cdr3_nt: TGTGCCAGCAGTGAAGCCCGGCTAGGGGGTTTAGATACGCAGTATTTT

j_call: TRBJ1-2
v_call: TRBV14
d_call: TRBD1
clone_size: few
cdr3_aa: CASSQNRGGNYGYTF
cdr3_nt: TGTGCCAGCAGCCAGAACAGGGGCGGAAATTATGGCTACACCTTC

j_call: TRBJ2-1
v_call: TRBV6-5
d_call: TRBD2
clone_size: NA
cdr3_aa: CASSYGRLAQPDEQFF
cdr3_nt: TGTGCCAGCAGTTACGGCCGACTAGCGCAACCCGATGAGCAGTTCTTC

j_call: TRBJ2-2
v_call: TRBV11-1
d_call: TRBD2
clone_size: NA
cdr3_aa: CASSLAPGASGGTGELFF
cdr3_nt: TGTGCCAGCAGCTTAGCGCCCGGGGCTAGCGGGGGCACCGGGGAGCTGTTTTTT

j_call: TRBJ1-5
v_call: TRBV27
d_call: NA
clone_size: NA
cdr3_aa: CASSSRTVYRNSNQPQHF
cdr3_nt: TGTGCCAGCAGTTCCCGGACAGTATATCGCAATAGCAATCAGCCCCAGCATTTT

j_call: TRBJ1-5
v_call: TRBV19
d_call: NA
clone_size: NA
cdr3_aa: CASSGTALGPQHF
cdr3_nt: TGTGCCAGTAGTGGGACTGCCCTGGGGCCCCAGCATTTT

j_call: TRBJ1-2
v_call: TRBV11-2
d_call: NA
clone_size: NA
cdr3_aa: CASSPRQTYGYTF
cdr3_nt: TGTGCCAGCAGCCCACGACAGACCTATGGCTACACCTTC

j_call: TRBJ2-7
v_call: TRBV12-5
d_call: NA
clone_size: NA
cdr3_aa: CASGLVRGYEQYF
cdr3_nt: TGTGCTAGTGGTTTGGTACGGGGCTACGAGCAGTACTTC

j_call: TRBJ1-5
v_call: TRBV9
d_call: TRBD1
clone_size: NA
cdr3_aa: CASSPTGVNQPQHF
cdr3_nt: TGTGCCAGCAGCCCTACAGGGGTCAATCAGCCCCAGCATTTT

j_call: TRBJ1-1
v_call: TRBV11-2
d_call: NA
clone_size: NA
cdr3_aa: CASSREWGTTEAFF
cdr3_nt: TGTGCCAGCAGCAGAGAATGGGGCACCACTGAAGCTTTCTTT

j_call: TRBJ1-3
v_call: TRBV29-1
d_call: NA
clone_size: NA
cdr3_aa: CSVDAQLGNTIYF
cdr3_nt: TGCAGCGTTGACGCCCAGTTAGGAAACACCATATATTTT

j_call: TRBJ2-7
v_call: TRBV6-1
d_call: NA
clone_size: NA
cdr3_aa: CASSVGALYEQYF
cdr3_nt: TGTGCCAGCAGTGTAGGGGCGTTGTACGAGCAGTACTTC

j_call: TRBJ1-1
v_call: TRBV4-3
d_call: NA
clone_size: NA
cdr3_aa: CASSPTARLPEAFF
cdr3_nt: TGCGCCAGCAGCCCGACAGCCCGGCTCCCTGAAGCTTTCTTT

j_call: TRBJ2-5
v_call: TRBV5-4
d_call: NA
clone_size: NA
cdr3_aa: CASSAAGSETQYF
cdr3_nt: TGTGCCAGCAGCGCGGCGGGGAGTGAGACCCAGTACTTC

j_call: TRBJ2-3
v_call: TRBV5-8
d_call: NA
clone_size: once
cdr3_aa: CASSLRTGGTDTQYF
cdr3_nt: TGTGCCAGCAGCTTACGCACGGGCGGGACAGATACGCAGTATTTT

j_call: TRBJ1-2
v_call: TRBV6-5
d_call: NA
clone_size: NA
cdr3_aa: CASSPDRNYGYTF
cdr3_nt: TGTGCCAGCAGCCCAGACAGGAACTATGGCTACACCTTC

j_call: TRBJ1-2
v_call: TRBV7-2
d_call: NA
clone_size: NA
cdr3_aa: CASSLRAGVGYGYTF
cdr3_nt: TGTGCCAGCAGCCTCCGGGCGGGGGTCGGCTATGGCTACACCTTC

j_call: TRBJ2-1
v_call: TRBV4-1
d_call: TRBD1
clone_size: NA
cdr3_aa: CASSQPIRDRDFNEQFF
cdr3_nt: TGCGCCAGCAGCCAACCTATCCGGGACAGGGACTTCAATGAGCAGTTCTTC

j_call: TRBJ1-1
v_call: TRBV27
d_call: TRBD1
clone_size: NA
cdr3_aa: CASSLFDRGNHTEAFF
cdr3_nt: TGTGCCAGCAGTTTATTCGACAGGGGGAATCACACTGAAGCTTTCTTT

j_call: TRBJ1-5
v_call: TRBV5-1
d_call: NA
clone_size: NA
cdr3_aa: CASSPTGYSNQPQHF
cdr3_nt: TGCGCCAGCAGCCCGACAGGTTATAGCAATCAGCCCCAGCATTTT

j_call: TRBJ1-5
v_call: TRBV6-1
d_call: TRBD1
clone_size: NA
cdr3_aa: CASVTGNSNQPQHF
cdr3_nt: TGTGCCAGCGTGACAGGGAATAGCAATCAGCCCCAGCATTTT

j_call: TRBJ2-3
v_call: TRBV7-6
d_call: TRBD2
clone_size: NA
cdr3_aa: CASSSGQGGLLSDTQYF
cdr3_nt: TGTGCCAGCAGCTCAGGGCAGGGAGGGCTCTTGTCCGATACGCAGTATTTT

j_call: TRBJ2-3
v_call: TRBV7-2
d_call: TRBD2
clone_size: NA
cdr3_aa: CASSSGAGKDTQYF
cdr3_nt: TGTGCCAGCAGCTCAGGAGCGGGGAAGGATACGCAGTATTTT

j_call: TRBJ1-2
v_call: TRBV19
d_call: NA
clone_size: NA
cdr3_aa: CASSLLDGYGYTF
cdr3_nt: TGTGCCAGTAGCCTCCTAGACGGTTATGGCTACACCTTC

j_call: TRBJ1-1
v_call: TRBV5-4
d_call: NA
clone_size: NA
cdr3_aa: CASSLPPGKKNTEAFF
cdr3_nt: TGTGCCAGCAGCTTGCCTCCCGGGAAAAAGAACACTGAAGCTTTCTTT

j_call: TRBJ2-7
v_call: TRBV14
d_call: NA
clone_size: NA
cdr3_aa: CASSQLHEQYF
cdr3_nt: TGTGCCAGCAGCCAACTCCACGAGCAGTACTTC

j_call: TRBJ1-2
v_call: TRBV7-6
d_call: NA
clone_size: NA
cdr3_aa: CASSSPGSGYTF
cdr3_nt: TGTGCCAGCAGCTCCCCAGGTAGTGGCTACACCTTC

j_call: TRBJ2-3
v_call: TRBV25-1
d_call: NA
clone_size: NA
cdr3_aa: CASSSTGTRGDTQYF
cdr3_nt: TGTGCCAGCAGTTCCACCGGGACACGGGGAGATACGCAGTATTTT

j_call: TRBJ1-4
v_call: TRBV4-2
d_call: NA
clone_size: NA
cdr3_aa: CASRAATNEKLFF
cdr3_nt: TGTGCCAGCAGAGCGGCTACTAATGAAAAACTGTTTTTT

j_call: TRBJ2-2
v_call: TRBV9
d_call: NA
clone_size: NA
cdr3_aa: CASSDFSDNTGELFF
cdr3_nt: TGTGCCAGCAGCGATTTTTCAGATAACACCGGGGAGCTGTTTTTT

j_call: TRBJ1-6
v_call: TRBV6-4
d_call: NA
clone_size: NA
cdr3_aa: CASRATGTSSYNSPLHF
cdr3_nt: TGTGCCAGCAGAGCAACAGGGACAAGCTCCTATAATTCACCCCTCCACTTT

j_call: TRBJ2-7
v_call: TRBV4-3
d_call: TRBD2
clone_size: NA
cdr3_aa: CASSQGAGGPYEQYF
cdr3_nt: TGCGCCAGCAGCCAGGGAGCGGGGGGCCCCTACGAGCAGTACTTC

j_call: TRBJ2-3
v_call: TRBV6-1
d_call: TRBD1
clone_size: NA
cdr3_aa: CASSQRGPSTDTQYF
cdr3_nt: TGTGCCAGCAGCCAAAGGGGGCCGTCCACAGATACGCAGTATTTT